This T cell receptor beta chain was identified during a study of shared clonotypes between healthy human individuals. Background on the study: Contributing individuals were a couple of females and three males aged 18 to 49.

Remarks on this clone: Antigen unknown.

The CDR3 is 14 amino acids. The ends lost 2 bases at V and 2 bases at J; junction bases unmatched: 5. Germline V gives CDR1 GTSNPN, CDR2 SVGIG (reference sequence). Clones were read by immunoSEQ multiplex PCR, and TCRdb kept only the in-frame ones, dropping some. Of about 2,500,000 clones in the sample, 90% to 95% were seen once. Study findings and constraints: The study generally estimated greater richness for naive than memory subsets.

This rearrangement joins TRBV30 to TRBJ2-5; 7 bases line up with TRBD2. Source material: naive CD4+ T cells sorted from blood. The subset denotes: CD45RA+ positively selected. The origin of this receptor is a man in his late teens or twenties in good health. For the CDR3, the DNA is TGTGCCTGGAGTCTTCGACTAGCTCAAGAGACCCAGTACTTC. This sequence encodes CAWSLRLAQETQYF.